Listed here is a single TCR beta chain. The sample is drawn from a study of CD8 T cells in Susac syndrome. CD8+ and CD4+ T cells taken from blood had their TCR beta sequenced. TEMRA cells were FACS-enriched and CD8+ and CD4+ T cells negatively isolated. Random hexamers were used to reverse transcribe the RNA input (about 0.5 to 1 ug). TCR beta CDR3 was amplified by immunoSEQ covering 54 Vbeta and 13 Jbeta. Via MiXCR, TCRdb re-called the immunoSEQ multiplex PCR reads, giving one row per CDR3 protein. The repertoire holds some 110,000 distinct CDR3 sequences, with 80% to 95% as singletons. CDR1 and CDR2 from the germline V gene are GTSNPN and SVGIG (reference sequence). V lost 1 base and J lost 4, with 12 bases in between. The CDR3 covers 14 residues.

This sequence joins TRBV30 and TRBJ2-3, with D unclear. Source material: CD8+ T cells from PBMCs. The receptor was isolated from a human donor with multiple sclerosis. CDR3 loop: CAWSGLGNADTQYF. DNA for the CDR3: TGTGCCTGGAGTGGGTTGGGGAACGCAGATACGCAGTATTTT. Together with reference TRBV30 and TRBJ2-3, the CDR3 gives the full variable domain: SQTIHQWPATLVQPVGSPLSLECTVEGTSNPNLYWYRQAAGRGLQLLFYSVGIGQISSEVPQNLSASRPQDRQFILSSKKLLLSDSGFYLCAWSGLGNADTQYFGPGTRLTVL.